These 2 T cell receptor beta chains share one sample of origin, sequenced in a study of cytomegalovirus exposure and HLA in healthy donors. Sequenced by immunoSEQ multiplex PCR; TCRdb stores in-frame clones only, minus some. The sample comprises 150,000 or so clones, 85% to 95% of which are singletons, and 1.5% to 2% rests with the top ten. The source material was PBMCs. The receptors here all came from a man between 18 and 35 years old in good health and CMV-seropositive.

The rearrangement links TRBV13 to TRBJ1-2; 9 bases align to TRBD1. Germline V CDR1 and CDR2: PRHDT, FYEKMQ (reference sequence). After removal of 5 bases from V and 6 bases from J, the junction contained 13 bases not matched to a gene. The CDR3 covers 16 residues. CDR3 sequence: CASSPRTGEFLDGYTF. CDR3 in DNA: TGTGCCAGCAGCCCCCGGACAGGGGAATTTCTTGATGGCTACACCTTC.

CDR3 nucleotide sequence: TGTGCCAGCAGCTTGTCGCCGACAGGGGTGGGTGAGCAGTACTTC. This codes for CASSLSPTGVGEQYF. The rearrangement joins TRBV5-5 to TRBJ2-7, with TRBD1 identical over 8 bases. The junction had 10 bases not matched to a gene; V was cut back by 1 base and J by 7 bases. Germline lookup yields CDR1 SGHKS and CDR2 YYEKEE (reference sequence). The CDR3 loop spans 15 amino acids.